This is a list of T cell receptor beta chains from one sample in a study of blood T cell repertoires in COVID-19. Some clones are missing from TCRdb's copy, which holds only in-frame ones; the method was immunoSEQ multiplex PCR. The profile covers 130,000 to 150,000 clones, with around 87% appearing a single time and 30% to 45% taken by the ten largest. The sample taken for sequencing was peripheral blood. Every receptor here comes from a man over 45 who had recovered from COVID-19. Each CDR3 is given with its conserved first and last residue. The order of the fields is clone size, D gene, CDR3 length, V gene, J gene, CDR3 protein, CDR3 DNA. The D gene is left open where the match is weak. Clone size is stated in some rows and not others, as once, few, many or a class when expanded.

>.|TRBD1|15|TRBV6-5|TRBJ2-1
CASSTDRDSYNEQFF
TGTGCCAGCAGCACTGACAGGGACTCCTACAATGAGCAGTTCTTC
>.|TRBD1|17|TRBV7-9|TRBJ2-1
CASSAGTGQKSYNEQFF
TGTGCCAGCAGTGCCGGGACAGGGCAAAAATCCTACAATGAGCAGTTCTTC
>.|TRBD1|15|TRBV9|TRBJ2-5
CASSALGQGGETQYF
TGTGCCAGCAGCGCCCTTGGACAGGGGGGGGAGACCCAGTACTTC
>.|TRBD1|16|TRBV4-3|TRBJ2-7
CASSHQAGTGIYEQYF
TGCGCCAGCAGCCACCAAGCCGGGACAGGGATTTACGAGCAGTACTTC
>.|TRBD1|16|TRBV7-9|TRBJ1-6
CASSVRRDRGLSPLHF
TGTGCCAGCAGCGTGCGCCGGGACAGGGGGCTTTCACCCCTCCACTTT
>.|TRBD1|16|TRBV7-6|TRBJ2-7
CASSLRTGGVAYEQYF
TGTGCCAGCAGCTTAAGGACAGGGGGTGTCGCCTACGAGCAGTACTTC
>.|TRBD2|14|TRBV19|TRBJ2-1
CASSPIAGHNEQFF
TGTGCCAGTAGTCCAATAGCGGGGCACAATGAGCAGTTCTTC
>.|.|16|TRBV5-1|TRBJ2-6
CASGAGPNSGANVLTF
TGCGCCAGCGGGGCGGGGCCGAACTCTGGGGCCAACGTCCTGACTTTC
>.|.|15|TRBV4-3|TRBJ1-5
CASSQEWAGDQPQHF
TGCGCCAGCAGCCAAGAATGGGCAGGGGATCAGCCCCAGCATTTT
>.|TRBD2|16|TRBV30|TRBJ2-5
CACKILAGGNQETQYF
TGTGCCTGCAAAATACTAGCGGGGGGGAACCAAGAGACCCAGTACTTC
>.|TRBD1|17|TRBV6-2/TRBV6-3|TRBJ2-3
CASSTRTGDAGTDTQYF
TGTGCCAGCAGTACCCGGACAGGGGACGCCGGCACAGATACGCAGTATTTT
>once|TRBD2|15|TRBV11-2|TRBJ2-7
CASSLELAGSYEQYF
TGTGCCAGCAGCTTAGAACTAGCGGGTTCCTACGAGCAGTACTTC
>few|TRBD1|13|TRBV24-1|TRBJ1-2
CATSPGQGAGYTF
TGTGCCACCAGTCCGGGACAGGGGGCTGGCTACACCTTC
>.|.|13|TRBV7-7|TRBJ2-7
CASSLVPSYEQYF
TGTGCCAGCAGCTTAGTGCCTAGCTACGAGCAGTACTTC
>.|.|14|TRBV5-1|TRBJ2-3
CASMEGASTDTQYF
TGCGCCAGCATGGAGGGGGCTAGCACAGATACGCAGTATTTT
>few|TRBD2|16|TRBV5-4|TRBJ2-3
CASSPPKAGGTDTQYF
TGTGCCAGCAGCCCCCCGAAAGCGGGGGGCACAGATACGCAGTATTTT
>.|.|14|TRBV6-2/TRBV6-3|TRBJ1-4
CASSRGATNEKLFF
TGTGCCAGCAGTCGGGGGGCAACTAATGAAAAACTGTTTTTT
>.|TRBD1|17|TRBV3-1/TRBV3-2|TRBJ2-2
CASSDHRTGANTGELFF
TGTGCCAGCAGCGACCACCGGACAGGGGCGAACACCGGGGAGCTGTTTTTT
>.|.|15|TRBV21-1|TRBJ2-2
CASSTGQQNTGELFF
TGTGCCAGCAGCACCGGACAGCAGAACACCGGGGAGCTGTTTTTT
>.|TRBD1|12|TRBV29-1|TRBJ1-1
CSVGQGATEAFF
TGCAGCGTCGGACAGGGAGCCACTGAAGCTTTCTTT
>.|.|15|TRBV19|TRBJ1-6
CARDPEGSYNSPLHF
TGTGCCAGGGATCCAGAGGGCTCCTATAATTCACCCCTCCACTTT
>.|.|14|TRBV11-2|TRBJ1-3
CASSLRSSGNTIYF
TGTGCCAGCAGCTTAAGGAGCTCTGGAAACACCATATATTTT
>.|.|15|TRBV11-2|TRBJ2-5
CASENRGASFETQYF
TGTGCCAGCGAAAACCGGGGGGCGTCTTTCGAGACCCAGTACTTC
>.|TRBD1|15|TRBV6-2/TRBV6-3|TRBJ1-1
CASSSPQGAGTEAFF
TGTGCCAGCAGTAGCCCGCAGGGGGCGGGCACTGAAGCTTTCTTT
>.|.|14|TRBV5-1|TRBJ1-1
CASSLQGRDTEAFF
TGCGCCAGCAGCTTACAGGGACGGGACACTGAAGCTTTCTTT
>.|TRBD1|16|TRBV27|TRBJ1-6
CASRLTGYASSSPLHF
TGTGCCAGCCGCCTGACAGGGTATGCCTCTTCTTCACCCCTCCACTTT
>.|TRBD2|16|TRBV7-2|TRBJ2-5
CASSPGTSGGQETQYF
TGTGCCAGCAGCCCCGGGACTAGCGGGGGGCAAGAGACCCAGTACTTC
>.|.|13|TRBV2|TRBJ2-3
CARAGLGTDTQYF
TGTGCCAGGGCAGGGTTAGGCACAGATACGCAGTATTTT
>.|.|13|TRBV12-3/TRBV12-4|TRBJ2-1
CASSPDIADEQFF
TGTGCCAGCAGCCCAGATATCGCCGATGAGCAGTTCTTC
>once|.|14|TRBV11-3|TRBJ2-5
CASGKREYQETQYF
TGTGCCAGCGGGAAACGGGAGTACCAAGAGACCCAGTACTTC
>.|.|15|TRBV5-8|TRBJ2-7
CASSLVGTRTYEQYF
TGTGCCAGCAGCTTGGTAGGGACTCGGACCTACGAGCAGTACTTC
>.|.|14|TRBV7-9|TRBJ1-6
CASSLGERNSPLHF
TGTGCCAGCAGCTTAGGGGAGAGAAATTCACCCCTCCACTTT
>.|TRBD2|16|TRBV9|TRBJ2-5
CASSVGPGLAEETQYF
TGTGCCAGCAGCGTAGGTCCAGGACTAGCGGAAGAGACCCAGTACTTC
>once|TRBD1|16|TRBV30|TRBJ2-3
CAWSPGQEPSTDTQYF
TGTGCCTGGAGTCCAGGACAGGAACCTAGCACAGATACGCAGTATTTT
>.|.|15|TRBV6-4|TRBJ2-1
CASSDSGGSLNEQFF
TGTGCCAGCAGTGACTCAGGGGGTTCCCTCAATGAGCAGTTCTTC
>.|.|15|TRBV6-2/TRBV6-3|TRBJ2-5
CASSYRGEVLETQYF
TGTGCCAGCAGTTACCGAGGGGAGGTGTTGGAGACCCAGTACTTC
>.|.|12|TRBV19|TRBJ1-1
CASSIFLVEAFF
TGTGCCAGTAGTATATTCTTAGTGGAAGCTTTCTTT
>.|.|13|TRBV4-1|TRBJ1-3
CASSQDRGNTIYF
TGCGCCAGCAGCCAAGATAGAGGAAACACCATATATTTT
>.|.|13|TRBV5-1|TRBJ2-7
CASSWSQGSEQYF
TGCGCCAGCAGCTGGTCACAGGGTAGCGAGCAGTACTTC
>.|TRBD1|16|TRBV4-3|TRBJ1-1
CASSQGLDRVGTEAFF
TGCGCCAGCAGCCAAGGGCTAGACAGGGTTGGGACTGAAGCTTTCTTT
>.|TRBD2|16|TRBV5-1|TRBJ2-7
CASSLSLAGASYEQYF
TGCGCCAGCAGCTTGAGTCTAGCGGGGGCCTCCTACGAGCAGTACTTC